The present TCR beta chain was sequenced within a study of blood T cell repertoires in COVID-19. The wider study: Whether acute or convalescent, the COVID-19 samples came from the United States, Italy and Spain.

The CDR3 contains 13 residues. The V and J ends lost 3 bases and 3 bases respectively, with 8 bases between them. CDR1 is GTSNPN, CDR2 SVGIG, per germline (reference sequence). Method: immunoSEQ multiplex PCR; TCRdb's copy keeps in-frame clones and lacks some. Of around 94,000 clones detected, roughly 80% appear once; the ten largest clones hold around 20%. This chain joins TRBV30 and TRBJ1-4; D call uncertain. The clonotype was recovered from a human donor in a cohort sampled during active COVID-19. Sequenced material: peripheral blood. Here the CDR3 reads CAWSGFANEKLFF. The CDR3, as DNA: TGTGCCTGGAGCGGGTTCGCTAATGAAAAACTGTTTTTT. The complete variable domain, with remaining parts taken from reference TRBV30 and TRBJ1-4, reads SQTIHQWPATLVQPVGSPLSLECTVEGTSNPNLYWYRQAAGRGLQLLFYSVGIGQISSEVPQNLSASRPQDRQFILSSKKLLLSDSGFYLCAWSGFANEKLFFGSGTQLSVL.